This T cell receptor beta chain was recorded in a study of early T cells in non-severe SARS-CoV-2 infection. General study results and limits: VDJdb matching favored anti-spike CD8 responses, missing private and CD4 specificities.

MiXCR, run by TCRdb on the 5' RACE reads, gives a single entry per CDR3 protein. The top ten clones hold around 16% of a sample with approximately 70,000 distinct CDR3 sequences, approximately 11% of them seen once. This clonotype was detected ten times or more. Its specificity is unknown. J gave up 2 bases and V 4 bases, and 18 bases lay outside the gene matches. The CDR3 runs to 19 residues. Germline lookup yields CDR1 SEHNR and CDR2 FQNEAQ (reference sequence). The receptor comes from an adult who was a healthcare worker with PCR-confirmed SARS-CoV-2 infection or an uninfected control (not recorded which). The sample was whole blood, taken at baseline. The V gene is TRBV7-9, the J gene TRBJ2-7; 9 nucleotides match TRBD1. As DNA, the CDR3 is TGTGCCAGCAGCTCGTTACCGGGACAGGGAAAAATAAAGCCCTACGAGCAGTACTTC. Translated, it gives CASSSLPGQGKIKPYEQYF.